This T cell receptor (beta chain) was retrieved from a study of tumor-infiltrating lymphocytes in glioblastoma multiforme. There are 15 residues in the CDR3. Per the germline V gene, CDR1 is ENHRY and CDR2 is SYGVKD. On this clonotype itself: The target antigen is unknown. A read error is possible here, since a much larger clone lies one base away.

TCRB libraries came from RNA via three nested multiplex PCR rounds. Each CDR3 protein is one row after TCRdb ran MiXCR on the multiplex PCR reads. The top ten clones hold roughly 30% of a sample with approximately 13,000 distinct CDR3 sequences, around 70% of them seen once. Study observations and caveats: T cells were not sorted into functional subsets. Unequal TCR RNA per T cell might skew measured clone sizes.

Sequenced: brain tumor tissue. This sequence joins TRBV10-3 and TRBJ2-1; D may be TRBD1 (5 bases). This TCR derives from a male donor with glioblastoma. CDR3 DNA sequence: TGTGTCATCAGTGAGCCGGACAAGCAGAACAATGAGCAGTTCTTC. This codes for CVISEPDKQNNEQFF.